This T cell receptor beta chain originates from a study of CD8 T cells in Susac syndrome. There are 15 residues in the CDR3. Trimming took off 5 bases at V and 1 base at J, with 12 bases between the two ends. Germline loops: CDR1 LGHNA, CDR2 YSLEER. This clonotype has just one count. Reverse transcription of roughly 0.45 to 1 ug RNA was performed with random hexamers. TCRdb fed the immunoSEQ multiplex PCR reads into MiXCR, producing one record per CDR3 protein. The repertoire consists of approximately 300,000 distinct CDR3 sequences, with over 75% occurring once and the leading ten covering approximately 0.2%.

Sequencing used CD8+ T cells from PBMCs. The clonotype originates from a human donor with multiple sclerosis. This chain joins TRBV4-3 and TRBJ2-4; D uncertain. CDR3 amino acids: CASSGVVTAKNIQYF. CDR3 nucleotide sequence: TGCGCCAGCAGCGGGGTGGTTACGGCCAAAAACATTCAGTACTTC.